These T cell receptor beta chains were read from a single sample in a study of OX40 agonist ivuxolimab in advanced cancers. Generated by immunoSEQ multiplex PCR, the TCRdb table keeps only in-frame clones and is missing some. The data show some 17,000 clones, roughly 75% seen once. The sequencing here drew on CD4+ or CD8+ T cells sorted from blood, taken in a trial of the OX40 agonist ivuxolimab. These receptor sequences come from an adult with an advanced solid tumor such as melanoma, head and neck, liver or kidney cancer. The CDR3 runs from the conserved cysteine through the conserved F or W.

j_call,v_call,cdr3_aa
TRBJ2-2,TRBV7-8,CASSLTLRRGVNTGELFF
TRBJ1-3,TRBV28,CASSSGGAINTIYF
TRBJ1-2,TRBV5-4,CASSLKHLAHYGYTF
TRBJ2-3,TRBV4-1,CASSHLASGITDTQYF
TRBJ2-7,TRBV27,CASSPSLAGSYEQYF
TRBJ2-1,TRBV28,CASSLGGETSAHNEQFF
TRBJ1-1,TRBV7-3,CASSLVQGSAEAFF
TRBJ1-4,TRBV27,CASSPETGEKLFF
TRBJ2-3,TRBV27,CASSLGQSSTDTQYF
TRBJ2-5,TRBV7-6,CASSQGGETQYF
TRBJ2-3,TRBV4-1,CASSQAWQTDTQYF
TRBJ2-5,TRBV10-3,CAISQDYLQETQYF
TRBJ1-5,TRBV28,CASNPTVSQPQHF
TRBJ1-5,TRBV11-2,CASSSDRSQPQHF
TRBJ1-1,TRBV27,CASSLSAWTEAFF
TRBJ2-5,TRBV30,CAWSGTAYQETQYF
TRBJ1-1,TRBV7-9,CASSLVRPITEAFF
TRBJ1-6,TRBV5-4,CATGGTGNSPLHF
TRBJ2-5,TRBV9,CASSPQGAHQETQYF
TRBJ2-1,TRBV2,CASIAGVTYNEQFF
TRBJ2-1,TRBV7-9,CAISGGEADNEQFF